This is a list of T cell receptor beta chains from one sample in a study of CD8 T cells in Susac syndrome. TCRdb reprocessed the immunoSEQ multiplex PCR reads with MiXCR, giving one entry per CDR3 protein. The data hold a few hundred thousand distinct CDR3 sequences, with around 93% observed a single time. Sample: CD4+ T cells from PBMCs. These receptors originate from a human donor with Susac syndrome. The CDR3 runs from the conserved cysteine through the conserved F or W. A D gene is named only where the DNA matches it firmly. The size of a clone is reported for some rows only, either as once, few or many, or as a class for expanded clones.

j_call	d_call	v_call	clone_size	cdr3_nt	cdr3_aa
TRBJ2-1	.	TRBV4-3	.	TGCGCCAGCAGCCAAGATCTTGGCGGGGCTTTGTACAATGAGCAGTTCTTC	CASSQDLGGALYNEQFF
TRBJ1-6	.	TRBV20-1	.	TGCAGTGCTAGAGCCCAGGGAAGGAATAATTCACCCCTCCACTTT	CSARAQGRNNSPLHF
TRBJ1-5	.	TRBV20-1	.	TGCAGTGCTAAAATAGTGGGCAGGGCGTATAGCAATCAGCCCCAGCATTTT	CSAKIVGRAYSNQPQHF
TRBJ2-1	TRBD2	TRBV30	.	TGTGCCTGGAGCGCCTTGACTAGCGGGGGTTTTAATGAGCAGTTCTTC	CAWSALTSGGFNEQFF
TRBJ1-2	.	TRBV19	.	TGTGCCAGTAGTCCCGACAGGACATATGGCTACACCTTC	CASSPDRTYGYTF
TRBJ2-5	TRBD2	TRBV20-1	.	TGCAGTGCTAGGGACGGGGGGGCTCAAGAGACCCAGTACTTC	CSARDGGAQETQYF
TRBJ1-2	.	TRBV6-2/TRBV6-3	.	TGTGCCAGCAGGAACACTAACCAAATCTATGGCTACACCTTC	CASRNTNQIYGYTF
TRBJ2-7	TRBD1	TRBV20-1	.	TGCAGTGCTAGATGGGACAGGGGTCACGAGCAGTACTTC	CSARWDRGHEQYF
TRBJ1-6	.	TRBV4-2	.	TGTGCCAGCAGCCAAGATTTAAGGGGATCCTATAATTCACCCCTCCACTTT	CASSQDLRGSYNSPLHF
TRBJ2-1	TRBD2	TRBV30	.	TGTGCCTGGGGACATAGCGGGGGACCATACAATGAGCAGTTCTTC	CAWGHSGGPYNEQFF
TRBJ2-5	.	TRBV9	.	TGTGCCAGCAGCGTTCACGCGGGGATGGGGGAGACCCAGTACTTC	CASSVHAGMGETQYF
TRBJ1-2	.	TRBV9	.	TGTGCCAGCAGCGAGAGACCCCTCTCGTATGGCTACACCTTC	CASSERPLSYGYTF
TRBJ1-6	.	TRBV12-5	.	TGTGCTAGTGGTTTTAACAGGGAAACACCCCTCCACTTT	CASGFNRETPLHF
TRBJ2-3	.	TRBV12-3/TRBV12-4	.	TGTGCCAGCAGTTTTACGGGGGGCAGCACAGATACGCAGTATTTT	CASSFTGGSTDTQYF
TRBJ2-1	.	TRBV2	once	TGTGCCCACAGCCCTTACAATGAGCAGTTCTTC	CAHSPYNEQFF
TRBJ2-6	.	TRBV5-4	.	TGTGCCAGCAGCTTGGCGCAGAAGCGCGGGCCCAACGTCCTGACTTTC	CASSLAQKRGPNVLTF
TRBJ1-1	.	TRBV9	.	TGTGCCAGCAGCTTCACAGCTAACACTGAAGCTTTCTTT	CASSFTANTEAFF
TRBJ2-7	.	TRBV25-1	.	TGTGCCAGCAGTGCTACGGGAGTTTCCTACGAGCAGTACTTC	CASSATGVSYEQYF
TRBJ2-5	.	TRBV6-1	.	TGTGCCAGCAGTGGGACAGTCCAAGAGACCCAGTACTTC	CASSGTVQETQYF
TRBJ2-6	.	TRBV5-5	.	TGTGCCAGCAGCTTCCCGATTGGTGTGGGGGCCAACGTCCTGACTTTC	CASSFPIGVGANVLTF
TRBJ1-1	.	TRBV6-1	.	TGTGCCAGCAGTGAAGCGGTCAGGGTGGCCACTGAAGCTTTCTTT	CASSEAVRVATEAFF
TRBJ2-7	TRBD2	TRBV30	.	TGTGCCTGGAGTGTGCGGGGGGCCGGCGAGCAGTACTTC	CAWSVRGAGEQYF
TRBJ2-1	.	TRBV30	.	TGTGCCTGGAGGGGGGGCCCCTACAATGAGCAGTTCTTC	CAWRGGPYNEQFF
TRBJ2-3	.	TRBV25-1	.	TGTGCCAGCAGTAGGGACGGACTTCGGATAGGGGCGCGGGATACGCAGTATTTT	CASSRDGLRIGARDTQYF
TRBJ1-2	TRBD1	TRBV6-2/TRBV6-3	.	TGTGCCAGCAGGAATTGGACAGGGGACGGCTACACCTTC	CASRNWTGDGYTF
TRBJ1-1	.	TRBV27	.	TGTGCCAGCAGTTTAGAGGGCACTTCGTTGGCTGAAGCTTTCTTT	CASSLEGTSLAEAFF
TRBJ2-7	.	TRBV12-3/TRBV12-4	.	TGTGCCAGCAGTGAGGGGAAGACGGGGTACTACTCCTACGAGCAGTACTTC	CASSEGKTGYYSYEQYF
TRBJ1-6	TRBD1	TRBV3-1	.	TGTGCCAGCAGCCAGGCCCTGCCGGCACAGGGGGATTCACCCCTCCACTTT	CASSQALPAQGDSPLHF
TRBJ2-1	TRBD2	TRBV4-3	.	TGCGCCAGCAGCCCAATGGGGTTACTAGCGGGGGCCGACAATGAGCAGTTCTTC	CASSPMGLLAGADNEQFF